The T cell receptor beta chain under discussion was sequenced for a study of T cell repertoires in cytomegalovirus infection (dated by TCRdb to between 2018 and 2020). Study-wide context: The peptide stimulations were aimed at well-studied HLA-B-restricted epitopes as well as recently identified HLA-C-restricted CMV epitopes, whose presentation resists viral immunomodulation. The HLA type of each donor mattered for the analysis, because public TCR beta signatures pointed to carriage of CMV infection along with the matching HLA type.

What the work shows at the level of the full study, not this receptor alone: Carriers of CMV infection plus the relevant HLA type were discriminated by the cumulative frequency of public TCR beta family members in the study cohort and in an independent roughly 380-donor cohort. The ex vivo response was dominated by HLA-C-restricted CMV-specific TCR beta clonotypes, which also provided the single most frequent clonotype in two of eight donors.

From its cysteine to its phenylalanine, the CDR3 spans 15 amino acids. Only the CDR3 region is kept as DNA, spanning 45 bases read in frame from base 1. Looking up the germline V gene (reference sequence) yields CDR1 MNHNY and CDR2 SVGAGI. The V end loses 0 bases and the J end loses 1 base, and a stretch of 9 bases separates them. The sample's treatment or condition label is to be understood as: in vitro stimulation with specific CMV peptide epitopes to enrich CMV-specific T cells. The listed sequencing device is Illumina HiSeq 1500. TCRdb redid the processing of the public reads, applying fastp at Q25 and MiXCR, and retained in-frame beta chains. Every CDR3 protein is listed once, alongside the most common genes and DNA of its rows. This sample comprises about a million distinct CDR3 sequences, more than 25% of them detected only once. The ten largest clones add up to roughly an eighth of the sample.

This clonotype was observed many times. This receptor's antigen is unknown. Per-base quality was not reported, and no clone a single base away is much larger than it. The sequencing used cultured CD8+ T cells from PBMCs, collected from culture after CMV antigen stimulation. This chain joins TRBV6-6 to TRBJ1-2; the D segment cannot be called with confidence. The TCR comes from a human donor in good health (CMV status not recorded). Some clones in this sample may be carry-over from other donors' samples. CDR3 loop: CASSYSSGGNYGYTF. The base sequence is TGTGCCAGCAGTTACTCGTCGGGAGGTAACTATGGCTACACCTTC.